The 4 T cell receptor beta chains given below trace back to one sample, sequenced in a study of beta chain features in type 1 diabetes. Every isolated RNA sample was fully reverse transcribed, so sequencing captured expressed TCRB transcripts. TCRdb keeps only in-frame clones here, not all; method: immunoSEQ multiplex PCR. The profile shows a few hundred thousand clones, around 13% of them singletons. The sample was central memory CD4+ T cells from blood. Every receptor here comes from a man between 25 and 39 years old in good health.

The V gene is TRBV5-1, the J gene TRBJ1-5; the D gene is possibly TRBD1 (5 bases). The CDR3 length is 15 residues. Trimming cost V 4 bases and J 5 bases, with 16 bases left between them. Germline CDR1 reads SGHRS; CDR2 reads YFSETQ. The CDR3 DNA sequence: TGCGCCAGCAGCCTGAATGGGGGGGTCGATCAGCCCCAGCATTTT. It specifies CASSLNGGVDQPQHF.

This clone was counted between two and nine times. The chain has TRBV7-9 and TRBJ1-1; TRBD1 matches 10 bases. V was pared by 3 bases and J by 1 base, with 2 bases of the junction left unmatched. CDR1 is SEHNR, CDR2 FQNEAQ, per germline (reference sequence). The CDR3 runs to 15 residues. The CDR3 coding sequence is TGTGCCAGCAGCTTGAGGACAGGGGGGAACACTGAAGCTTTCTTT. Translating it yields CASSLRTGGNTEAFF.

This chain uses TRBV7-2 with TRBJ2-5; 14 nucleotides line up with TRBD2. Germline trimming cut 5 bases from V and 2 bases from J; bases unmatched to any gene: 4. CDR1 and CDR2 from the germline V gene are SGHTA and FQGNSA. The CDR3 totals 16 residues. CDR3 sequence (DNA): TGTGCCAGCAGCCTTGGGACTAGCGGGAGTCAAGAGACCCAGTACTTC. Protein: CASSLGTSGSQETQYF.

This clone came up a few times. This chain uses TRBV6-5 with TRBJ1-5, with unresolved D. The germline gives CDR1 MNHEY, CDR2 SVGAGI. Trimming left V 6 bases short and J 1 base short, with 7 bases between. The CDR3 is made up of 13 amino acids. The CDR3, as DNA: TGTGCCAGCAGCCCCCAGAGCAATCAGCCCCAGCATTTT. Its translation: CASSPQSNQPQHF.